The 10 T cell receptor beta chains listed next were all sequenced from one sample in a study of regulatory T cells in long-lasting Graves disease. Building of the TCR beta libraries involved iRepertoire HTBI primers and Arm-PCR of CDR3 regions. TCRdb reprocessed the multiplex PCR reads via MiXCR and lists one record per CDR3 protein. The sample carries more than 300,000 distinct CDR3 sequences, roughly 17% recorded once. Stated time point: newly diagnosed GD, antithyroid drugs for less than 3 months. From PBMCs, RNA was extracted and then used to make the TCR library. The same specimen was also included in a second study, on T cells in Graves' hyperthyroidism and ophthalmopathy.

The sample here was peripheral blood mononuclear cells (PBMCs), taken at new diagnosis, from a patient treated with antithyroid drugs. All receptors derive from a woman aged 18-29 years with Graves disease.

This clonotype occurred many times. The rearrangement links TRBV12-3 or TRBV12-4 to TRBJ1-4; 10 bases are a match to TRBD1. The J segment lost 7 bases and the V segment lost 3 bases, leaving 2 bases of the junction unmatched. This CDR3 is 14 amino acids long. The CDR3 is CASSFDRGLEKLFF. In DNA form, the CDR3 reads TGTGCCAGCAGTTTTGACAGGGGGCTTGAAAAACTGTTTTTT.

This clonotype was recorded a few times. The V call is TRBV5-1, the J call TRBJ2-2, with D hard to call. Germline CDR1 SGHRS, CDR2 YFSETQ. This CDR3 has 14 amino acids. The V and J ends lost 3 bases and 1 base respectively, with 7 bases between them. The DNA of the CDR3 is TGCGCCAGCAGCTCTACAGTGAACACCGGGGAGCTGTTTTTT. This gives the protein CASSSTVNTGELFF.

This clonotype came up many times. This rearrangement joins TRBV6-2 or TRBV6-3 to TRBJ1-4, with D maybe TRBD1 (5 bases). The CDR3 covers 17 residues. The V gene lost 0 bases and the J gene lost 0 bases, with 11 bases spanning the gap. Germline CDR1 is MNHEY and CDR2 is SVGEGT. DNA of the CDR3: TGTGCCAGCAGTTACTCATGGGGCCTTACAACTAATGAAAAACTGTTTTTT. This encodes CASSYSWGLTTNEKLFF.

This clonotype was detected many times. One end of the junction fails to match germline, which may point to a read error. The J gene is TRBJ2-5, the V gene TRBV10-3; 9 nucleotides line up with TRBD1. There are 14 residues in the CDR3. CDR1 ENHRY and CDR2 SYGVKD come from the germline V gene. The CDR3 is CAISGQGSQETQYF. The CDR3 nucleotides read TGTGCCATAAGTGGACAGGGGAGTCAAGAGACCCAGTACTTC.

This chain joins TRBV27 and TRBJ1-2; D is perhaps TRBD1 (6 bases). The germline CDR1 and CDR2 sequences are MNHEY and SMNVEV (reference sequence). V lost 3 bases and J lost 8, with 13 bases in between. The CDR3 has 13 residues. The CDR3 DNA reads TGTGCCAGCAGTTTGTCAGGGGATGGGGGCTACACCTTC. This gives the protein CASSLSGDGGYTF.

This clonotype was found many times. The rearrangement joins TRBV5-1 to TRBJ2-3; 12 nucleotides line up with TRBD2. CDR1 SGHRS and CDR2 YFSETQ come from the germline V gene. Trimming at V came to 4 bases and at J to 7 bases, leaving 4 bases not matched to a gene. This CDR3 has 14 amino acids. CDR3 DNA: TGCGCCAGCAGCGAGGGACTAGCGGGTAATACGCAGTATTTT. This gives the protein CASSEGLAGNTQYF. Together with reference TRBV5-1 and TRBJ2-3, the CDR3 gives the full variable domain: KAGVTQTPRYLIKTRGQQVTLSCSPISGHRSVSWYQQTPGQGLQFLFEYFSETQRNKGNFPGRFSGRQFSNSRSEMNVSTLELGDSALYLCASSEGLAGNTQYFGPGTRLTVL.

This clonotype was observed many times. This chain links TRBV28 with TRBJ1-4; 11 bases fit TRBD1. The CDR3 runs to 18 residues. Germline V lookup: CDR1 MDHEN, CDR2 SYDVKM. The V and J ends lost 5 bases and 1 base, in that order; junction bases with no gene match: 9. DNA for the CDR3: TGTGCCAGCAGTCAAAGCCCCGGGACAGGGGGAACTAATGAAAAACTGTTTTTT. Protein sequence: CASSQSPGTGGTNEKLFF.

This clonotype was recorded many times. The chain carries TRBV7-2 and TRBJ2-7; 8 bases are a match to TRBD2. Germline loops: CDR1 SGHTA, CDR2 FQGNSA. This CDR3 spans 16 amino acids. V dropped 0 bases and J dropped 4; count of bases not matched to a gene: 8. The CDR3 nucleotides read TGTGCCAGCAGCTTAGCCCCTGTGGGCGGGAGGTACGAGCAGTACTTC. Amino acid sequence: CASSLAPVGGRYEQYF.

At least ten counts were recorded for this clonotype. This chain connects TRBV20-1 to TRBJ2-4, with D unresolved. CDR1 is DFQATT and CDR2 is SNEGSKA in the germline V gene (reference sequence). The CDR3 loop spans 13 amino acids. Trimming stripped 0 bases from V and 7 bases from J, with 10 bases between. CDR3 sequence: CSARDPNGNIQYF. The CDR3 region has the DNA TGCAGTGCTAGAGATCCAAACGGGAACATTCAGTACTTC.

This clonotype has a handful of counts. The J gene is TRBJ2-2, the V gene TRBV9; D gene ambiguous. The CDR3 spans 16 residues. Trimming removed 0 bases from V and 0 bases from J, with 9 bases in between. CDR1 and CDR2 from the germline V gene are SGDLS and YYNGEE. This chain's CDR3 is CASSVVAAPNTGELFF. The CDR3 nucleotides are TGTGCCAGCAGCGTAGTAGCAGCCCCGAACACCGGGGAGCTGTTTTTT.